Listed below are T cell receptor beta chains from one sample, sequenced in a study of tumor and adjacent non-tumor tissue in lung cancer. Via MiXCR, TCRdb re-called the multiplex PCR reads, giving one row per CDR3 protein. The sample lists more than 75,000 distinct CDR3 sequences; 80% were seen once. The sequenced sample was distant non-tumor lung tissue. These receptors all stem from a man aged 55 to 70 with small cell lung cancer. Each CDR3 is given with its conserved first and last residue. The D gene is left open where the match is weak. For some rows the clone size is stated as once, few or many, or as a class when expanded; others skip it.

>NA|TRBV5-4|TRBJ1-2|TRBD1|15
CSSTLGQGVNYGYTF
>NA|TRBV6-6|TRBJ2-3|TRBD2|19
CASSYRGTSGLDGTDTQYF
>many|TRBV5-1|TRBJ1-1|NA|15
CASSLDPQANTEAFF
>NA|TRBV2|TRBJ2-1|NA|16
CASRRGLFQTGNEQFF
>NA|TRBV28|TRBJ1-5|NA|14
CASRRGIVNQPHHF
>NA|TRBV11-2|TRBJ2-1|TRBD1|14
CASQKRQGDNEGFF
>NA|TRBV9|TRBJ1-3|NA|18
CASSVGPFGQISGNTIYF
>NA|TRBV5-4|TRBJ2-1|TRBD1|12
CASSPRDRQHFF
>NA|TRBV4-1|TRBJ1-5|TRBD1|13
CASSRGRDQSQHF
>NA|TRBV28|TRBJ2-7|TRBD1|12
CASSTLTGEHYF
>NA|TRBV20-1|TRBJ2-2|TRBD2|16
CSSRDGSGRYTGELLF
>NA|TRBV11-2|TRBJ2-1|TRBD2|18
CASSLGAAGGYYYNDHFF
>large|TRBV5-5|TRBJ1-1|NA|13
CASSLVGTTEAFF
>NA|TRBV6-2/TRBV6-3|TRBJ1-4|NA|14
CARGLDSDYEKLFF
>NA|TRBV29-1|TRBJ1-1|TRBD1|14
CSVEEDRMATEDFF
>NA|TRBV6-1|TRBJ1-1|NA|13
CASILQENTKAFF
>NA|TRBV11-2|TRBJ2-1|TRBD2|16
CASSPRLAEGQYEQFF
>NA|TRBV12-5|TRBJ1-5|TRBD1|18
CVSGLGFWDRGLDQPQHF
>NA|TRBV7-2|TRBJ2-1|NA|15
CASSFSTGTYNEQFF
>NA|TRBV6-1|TRBJ2-3|NA|14
CASSEARLTNTQYF